This T cell receptor beta chain stems from a study of cytomegalovirus exposure and HLA in healthy donors. On this clone itself: Its antigen is unidentified.

Study-wide results and limits: Overall, approximately 150 TCR beta chains were annotated as cytomegalovirus-associated. In a later analysis, V- and J-gene trimming of beta chains associated with a DCLRE1C missense variant, replicated independently.

PCR was performed using 60 Vbeta and 13 Jbeta primers. TCRdb's table, derived via immunoSEQ multiplex PCR, lists solely in-frame clones and lacks some. This sample has fewer than 250,000 clones, with about 80% found just once. Germline V gives CDR1 MNHNS, CDR2 SASEGT. Between the trimmed V and J ends, which lost 6 bases and 5 bases, there was a span of 8 bases. The CDR3 consists of 12 residues. V and J are TRBV6-1 and TRBJ2-1, with D tentatively TRBD2 (5 bases). This TCR was sampled from a woman aged 40-49 years in good health and CMV-seronegative. Sequenced: PBMCs. For the CDR3, the DNA is TGTGCCAGCAGGGAGCGGAACAATGAGCAGTTCTTC. It specifies CASRERNNEQFF.